The T cell receptor (beta chain) described here comes from a study of cytomegalovirus exposure and HLA in healthy donors. Study at large: Among the roughly 370 genotyped donors, 70% to 90% were placed in the Caucasian-associated ancestry cluster.

The PCR ran on 60 Vbeta and 13 Jbeta primers. This table comes from immunoSEQ multiplex PCR, and its TCRdb copy is limited to in-frame clones, with some not included. This table has 120,000 or so clones, more than 65% appearing once. A note on this clone: Antigen unknown.

All the people who gave samples were healthy bone marrow donors. The germline gives CDR1 ENHRY, CDR2 SYGVKD. The CDR3 runs 13 residues. V was pared by 7 bases and J by 11 bases, with 13 bases of the junction left unmatched. Study results and caveats: Segments of the TCR beta V type were, in most cases, productive about 87% or about 30% of the time in an earlier analysis. A later analysis reported that several of the most significant clusters appeared to be linked to common viral pathogens, among them Epstein-Barr virus.

This receptor was obtained from a young man in good health and CMV-seropositive. The source material was PBMCs. The chain employs TRBV10-3 and TRBJ1-2; 7 bases agree with TRBD1. CDR3 DNA: TGTGCCATCAAGGTCAGGGGGGTTGCAGATTACACCTTC. Translation gives CAIKVRGVADYTF.